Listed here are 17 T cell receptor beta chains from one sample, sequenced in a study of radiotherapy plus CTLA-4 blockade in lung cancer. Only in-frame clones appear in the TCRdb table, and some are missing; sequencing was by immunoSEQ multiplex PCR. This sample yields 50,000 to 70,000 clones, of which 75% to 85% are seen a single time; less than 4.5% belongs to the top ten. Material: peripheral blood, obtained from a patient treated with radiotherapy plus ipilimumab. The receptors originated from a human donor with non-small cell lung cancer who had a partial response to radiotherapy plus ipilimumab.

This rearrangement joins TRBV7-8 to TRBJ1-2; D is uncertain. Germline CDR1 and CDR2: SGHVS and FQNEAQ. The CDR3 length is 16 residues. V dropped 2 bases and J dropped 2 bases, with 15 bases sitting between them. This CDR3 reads CASSLLVREGNYGYTF. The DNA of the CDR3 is TGTGCCAGCAGCTTATTGGTTAGGGAGGGAAACTATGGCTACACCTTC.

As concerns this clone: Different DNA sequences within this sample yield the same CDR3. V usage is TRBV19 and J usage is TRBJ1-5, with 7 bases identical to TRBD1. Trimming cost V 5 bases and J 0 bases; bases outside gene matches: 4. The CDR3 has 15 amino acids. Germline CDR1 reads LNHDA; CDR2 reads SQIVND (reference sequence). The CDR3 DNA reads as TGTGCCAGTAGTCCCGGACAGGCTAGCAATCAGCCCCAGCATTTT. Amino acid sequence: CASSPGQASNQPQHF.

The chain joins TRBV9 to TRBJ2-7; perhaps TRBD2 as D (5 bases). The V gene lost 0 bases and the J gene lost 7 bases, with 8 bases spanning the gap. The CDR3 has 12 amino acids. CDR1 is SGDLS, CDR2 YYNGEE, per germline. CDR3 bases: TGTGCCAGCAGCGTAGCAACGGGGGAGCAGTACTTC. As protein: CASSVATGEQYF.

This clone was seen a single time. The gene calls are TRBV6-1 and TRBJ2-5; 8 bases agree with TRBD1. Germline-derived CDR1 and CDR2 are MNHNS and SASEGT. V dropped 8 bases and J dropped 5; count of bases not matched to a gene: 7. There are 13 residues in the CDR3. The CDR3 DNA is TGTGCCAGCTTACGGACAGGGACGGAGACCCAGTACTTC. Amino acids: CASLRTGTETQYF.

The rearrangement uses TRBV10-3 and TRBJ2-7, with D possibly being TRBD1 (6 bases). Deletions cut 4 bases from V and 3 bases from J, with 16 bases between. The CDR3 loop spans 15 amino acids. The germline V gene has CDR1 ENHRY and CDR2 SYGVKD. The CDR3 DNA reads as TGTGCCATCAGTGGAGGGGGACGGAGAAACTACGAGCAGTACTTC. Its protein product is CAISGGGRRNYEQYF.

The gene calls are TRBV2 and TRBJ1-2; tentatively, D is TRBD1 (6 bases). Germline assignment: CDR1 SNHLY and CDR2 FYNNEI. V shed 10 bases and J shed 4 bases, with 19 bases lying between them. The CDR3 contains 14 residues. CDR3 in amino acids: CATKGGALSYGYTF. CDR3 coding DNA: TGTGCCACCAAAGGGGGGGCGCTCAGCTATGGCTACACCTTC.

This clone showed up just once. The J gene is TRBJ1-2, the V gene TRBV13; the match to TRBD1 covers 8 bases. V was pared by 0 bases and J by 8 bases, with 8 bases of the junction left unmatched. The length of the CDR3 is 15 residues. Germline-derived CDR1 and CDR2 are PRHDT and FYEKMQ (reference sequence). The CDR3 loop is CASSLGVGQGQGYTF. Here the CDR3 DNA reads TGTGCCAGCAGCTTAGGAGTAGGACAGGGTCAAGGCTACACCTTC.

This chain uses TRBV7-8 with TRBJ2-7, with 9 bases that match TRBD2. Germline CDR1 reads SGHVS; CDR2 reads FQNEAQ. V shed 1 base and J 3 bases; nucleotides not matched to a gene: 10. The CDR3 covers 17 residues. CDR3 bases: TGTGCCAGCAGCTTAGTACCCGGGACTAGCATTTACTACGAGCAGTACTTC. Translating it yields CASSLVPGTSIYYEQYF.

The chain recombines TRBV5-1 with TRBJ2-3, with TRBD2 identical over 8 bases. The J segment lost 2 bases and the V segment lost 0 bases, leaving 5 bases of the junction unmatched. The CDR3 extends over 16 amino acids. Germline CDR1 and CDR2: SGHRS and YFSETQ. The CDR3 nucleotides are TGCGCCAGCAGCTTGGAGGCTAGCGGGTACACAGATACGCAGTATTTT. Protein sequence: CASSLEASGYTDTQYF.

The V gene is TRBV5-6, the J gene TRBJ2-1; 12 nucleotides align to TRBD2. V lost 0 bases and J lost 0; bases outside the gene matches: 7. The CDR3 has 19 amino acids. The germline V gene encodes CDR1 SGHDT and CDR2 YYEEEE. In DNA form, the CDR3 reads TGTGCCAGCAGCTTGGGCCTAGCGGGGGGGCTTAGCTCCTACAATGAGCAGTTCTTC. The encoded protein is CASSLGLAGGLSSYNEQFF.

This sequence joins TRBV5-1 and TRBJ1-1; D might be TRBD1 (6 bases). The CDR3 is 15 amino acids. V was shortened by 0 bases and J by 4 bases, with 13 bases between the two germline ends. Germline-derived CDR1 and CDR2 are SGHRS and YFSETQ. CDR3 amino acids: CASSLGQVASTEAFF. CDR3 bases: TGCGCCAGCAGCTTGGGACAGGTGGCGAGCACTGAAGCTTTCTTT. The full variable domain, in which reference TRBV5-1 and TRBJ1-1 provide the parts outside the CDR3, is KAGVTQTPRYLIKTRGQQVTLSCSPISGHRSVSWYQQTPGQGLQFLFEYFSETQRNKGNFPGRFSGRQFSNSRSEMNVSTLELGDSALYLCASSLGQVASTEAFFGQGTRLTVV.

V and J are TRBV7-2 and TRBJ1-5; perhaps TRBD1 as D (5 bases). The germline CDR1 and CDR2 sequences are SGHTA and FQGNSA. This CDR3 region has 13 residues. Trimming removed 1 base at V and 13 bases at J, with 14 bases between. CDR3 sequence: CASSLDPRQGQHF. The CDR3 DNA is TGTGCCAGCAGCTTAGACCCTCGGCAGGGACAGCATTTT. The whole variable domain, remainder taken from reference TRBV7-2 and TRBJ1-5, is GAGVSQSPSNKVTEKGKDVELRCDPISGHTALYWYRQSLGQGLEFLIYFQGNSAPDKSGLPSDRFSAERTGGSVSTLTIQRTQQEDSAVYLCASSLDPRQGQHFGDGTRLSIL.

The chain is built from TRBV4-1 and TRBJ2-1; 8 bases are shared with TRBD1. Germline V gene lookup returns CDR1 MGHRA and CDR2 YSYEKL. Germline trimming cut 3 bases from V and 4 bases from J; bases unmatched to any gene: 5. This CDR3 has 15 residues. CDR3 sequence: CASSQSGTGYNEQFF. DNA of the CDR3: TGCGCCAGCAGCCAGTCCGGGACAGGATACAATGAGCAGTTCTTC.

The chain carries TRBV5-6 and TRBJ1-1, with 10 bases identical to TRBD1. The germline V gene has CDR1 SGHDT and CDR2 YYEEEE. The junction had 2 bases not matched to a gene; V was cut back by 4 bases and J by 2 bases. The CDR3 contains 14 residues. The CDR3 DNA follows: TGTGCCAGCAGCAGGGACAGGGGTAACACTGAAGCTTTCTTT. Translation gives CASSRDRGNTEAFF.

The CDR3 DNA sequence: TGTGCCAGCAGTACCAGGGGGGATAATGAAAAACTGTTTTTT. Translation gives CASSTRGDNEKLFF. V gene TRBV28 combines with J gene TRBJ1-4, with TRBD1 identical over 7 bases. The J segment lost 4 bases and the V segment lost 5 bases, leaving 4 bases of the junction unmatched. This CDR3 spans 14 amino acids. CDR1 MDHEN and CDR2 SYDVKM come from the germline V gene.

The CDR3 loop reads CSARQAGTEAFF. The CDR3 nucleotides read TGCAGCGCTCGACAGGCGGGTACTGAAGCTTTCTTT. The chain joins TRBV29-1 to TRBJ1-1; possibly TRBD1 for D (6 bases). The CDR3 is 12 amino acids. V lost 7 bases, J lost 5 bases, and 14 bases lay in between. Germline CDR1 SQVTM, CDR2 ANQGSEA.

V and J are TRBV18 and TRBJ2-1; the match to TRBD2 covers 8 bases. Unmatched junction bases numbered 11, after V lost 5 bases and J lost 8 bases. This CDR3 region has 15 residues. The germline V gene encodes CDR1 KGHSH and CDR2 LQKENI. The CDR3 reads CASSMVAGFKDEQFF. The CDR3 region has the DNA TGTGCCAGCTCAATGGTAGCGGGGTTTAAAGATGAGCAGTTCTTC.